This TCR beta chain was profiled in a study of blood T cells in healthy people across ages. PCR was performed a second time for 7 to 11 cycles using a sample-barcoded 5' primer and a J-beta primer mix. Researchers report that each sample yielded at least 2.5 million CDR3-containing paired-end reads. TCRdb re-called the 5' RACE reads with MiXCR, one entry per CDR3 protein. The top ten clones hold more than 6% of a sample with about 1.4 million distinct CDR3 sequences, around 59% of them seen once. Trimming stripped 3 bases from V and 0 bases from J, with 18 bases between. Germline V gives CDR1 DFQATT, CDR2 SNEGSKA (reference sequence). The CDR3 runs 16 residues. Every participating donor contributed around 9.5 milliliters of peripheral blood through a draw. In each sample, at least 7 million PBMCs were isolated.

The clonotype originates from a man aged 18-30 years in good health. The source material was blood. The chain is built from TRBV20-1 and TRBJ2-7, with D tentatively TRBD1 (6 bases). CDR3: CSASEGRGEFSYEQYF. The CDR3 nucleotides read TGCAGTGCTAGTGAGGGCAGGGGCGAGTTCTCCTACGAGCAGTACTTC.